This T cell receptor beta chain was identified during a study of T cells in Graves' hyperthyroidism and ophthalmopathy. Findings of the study overall: A 13 V-J model separated ophthalmopathy from stable hyperthyroidism. Most clonotypes expanded in the thyroid (above 0.001) were also present in blood.

This CDR3 has 15 amino acids. Germline V gene lookup returns CDR1 DFQATT and CDR2 SNEGSKA (reference sequence). V shed 6 bases and J shed 0 bases, with 15 bases lying between them. There are many counts of this clonotype. Its antigen is as yet unknown. The study included ophthalmopathy patients with Clinical Activity Score at least 3, NOSPECS grade at least 4 and duration under 3 months. Amplification yielded TCR beta CDR3 regions, with RNA transcripts as the source. A set of HTBI primers served as the primers for a first-round RT-PCR of the TCR CDR3. In TCRdb, the multiplex PCR reads were re-called with MiXCR into one record per CDR3 protein. The table shows around 300,000 distinct CDR3 sequences, with around 22% occurring only once.

The J gene is TRBJ2-1, the V gene TRBV20-1, with a possible D match to TRBD1 (5 bases). The sequencing sample was made of blood. The TCR was taken from a man aged 25 to 40 with Graves' ophthalmopathy. The CDR3 DNA is TGCAGTGCGCCCTTCCACAGGAGCTCCTACAATGAGCAGTTCTTC. Translating gives CSAPFHRSSYNEQFF.